The clone carrying this T cell receptor beta chain was detected once. Germline CDR1 and CDR2: MDHEN and SYDVKM. The V and J ends lost 3 bases and 6 bases respectively, with 18 bases between them. There are 15 residues in the CDR3. In the study's own analysis: For nucleated cells, counts were estimated from reference gene primer amplification. Assay: immunoSEQ multiplex PCR; the TCRdb copy retains only in-frame clones and omits some. V and J calls and clone size are those listed in that table; D and trimming were worked out from the DNA. Among approximately 70,000 clones, about 80% were seen once, and the ten largest hold under 40%. This record belongs to a study of blood T cell repertoires in COVID-19. The wider study: Material from acute and convalescent COVID-19 was sourced from the United States, Italy and Spain. T cells, B-cell-depleted T cells, or PBMCs provided the cDNA or gDNA that served as material.

This receptor was identified in an older woman with acute or convalescent COVID-19. The rearrangement joins TRBV28 to TRBJ2-7, with D unresolved. Source material: peripheral blood. The CDR3 sequence is CASSFSRNPFSEQYF. The CDR3 region has the DNA TGTGCCAGCAGTTTTTCCAGGAACCCCTTTTCCGAGCAGTACTTC.